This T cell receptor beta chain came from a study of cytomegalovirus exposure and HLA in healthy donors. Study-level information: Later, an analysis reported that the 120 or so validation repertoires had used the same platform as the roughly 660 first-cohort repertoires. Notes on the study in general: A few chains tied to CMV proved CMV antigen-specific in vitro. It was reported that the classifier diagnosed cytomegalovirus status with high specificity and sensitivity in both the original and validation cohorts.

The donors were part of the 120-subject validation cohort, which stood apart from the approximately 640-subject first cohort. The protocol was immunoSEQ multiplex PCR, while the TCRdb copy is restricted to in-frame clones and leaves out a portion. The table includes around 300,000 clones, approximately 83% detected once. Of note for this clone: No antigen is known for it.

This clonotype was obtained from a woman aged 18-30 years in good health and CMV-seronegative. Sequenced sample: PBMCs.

The CDR3 region has the DNA TGTGCCATCAGGGACCGGGACAACAATCAGCCCCAGCATTTT. Its protein product is CAIRDRDNNQPQHF. The chain is built from TRBV10-3 and TRBJ1-5; D is perhaps TRBD1 (6 bases). The CDR3 is made up of 14 amino acids. Per germline, CDR1 ENHRY and CDR2 SYGVKD. V lost 6 bases and J 3 bases, leaving 12 bases between the germline ends.